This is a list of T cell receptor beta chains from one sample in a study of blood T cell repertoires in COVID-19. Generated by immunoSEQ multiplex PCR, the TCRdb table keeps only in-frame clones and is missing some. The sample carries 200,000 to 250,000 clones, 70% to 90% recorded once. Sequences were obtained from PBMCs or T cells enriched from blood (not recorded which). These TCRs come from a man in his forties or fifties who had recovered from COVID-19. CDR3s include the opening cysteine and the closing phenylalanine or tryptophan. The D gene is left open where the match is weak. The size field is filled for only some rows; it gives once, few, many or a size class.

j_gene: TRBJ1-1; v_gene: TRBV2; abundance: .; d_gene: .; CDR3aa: CASSPSGSTEAFF; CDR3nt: TGTGCCAGCAGTCCATCGGGGAGCACTGAAGCTTTCTTT
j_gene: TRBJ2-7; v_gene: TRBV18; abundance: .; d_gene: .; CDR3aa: CASSQTQAHEQYF; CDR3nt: TGTGCCAGCTCTCAAACACAGGCGCACGAGCAGTACTTC
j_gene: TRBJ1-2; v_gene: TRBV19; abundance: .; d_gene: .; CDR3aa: CASSFGREDGYTF; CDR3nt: TGTGCCAGTAGTTTCGGCAGGGAGGATGGCTACACCTTC
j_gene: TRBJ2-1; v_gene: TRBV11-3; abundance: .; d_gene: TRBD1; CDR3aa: CASRDSSYNEQFF; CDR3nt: TGTGCCAGCCGGGACAGCTCCTACAATGAGCAGTTCTTC
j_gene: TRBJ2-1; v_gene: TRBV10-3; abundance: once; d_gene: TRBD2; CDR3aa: CAISPSGRGQFF; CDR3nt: TGTGCCATCAGTCCTAGCGGGAGAGGGCAGTTCTTC
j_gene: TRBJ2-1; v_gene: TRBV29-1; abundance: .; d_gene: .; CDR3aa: CSVAGLGGINEQFF; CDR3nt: TGCAGCGTTGCCGGACTAGGGGGGATAAATGAGCAGTTCTTC
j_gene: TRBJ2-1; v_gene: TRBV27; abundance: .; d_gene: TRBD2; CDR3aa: CASSPGTSGDNEQFF; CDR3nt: TGTGCCAGCAGTCCCGGGACTAGCGGGGACAATGAGCAGTTCTTC
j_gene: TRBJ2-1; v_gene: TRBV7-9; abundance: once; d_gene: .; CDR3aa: CASSLAYSRGNNEQFF; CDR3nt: TGTGCCAGCAGCTTAGCGTATAGTCGAGGTAACAATGAGCAGTTCTTC
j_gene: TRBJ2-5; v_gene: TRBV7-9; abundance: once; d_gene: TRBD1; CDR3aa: CASSPRTGGSETQYF; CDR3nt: TGTGCCAGCAGCCCGAGGACAGGGGGTTCAGAGACCCAGTACTTC
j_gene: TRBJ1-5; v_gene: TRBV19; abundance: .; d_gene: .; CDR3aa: CASSIVRSYENQPQHF; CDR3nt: TGTGCCAGTAGTATAGTCCGGAGCTACGAAAATCAGCCCCAGCATTTT
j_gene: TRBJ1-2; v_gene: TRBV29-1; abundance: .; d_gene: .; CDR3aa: CSVADPMAGEGYTF; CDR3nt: TGCAGCGTCGCCGACCCCATGGCAGGGGAAGGCTACACCTTC
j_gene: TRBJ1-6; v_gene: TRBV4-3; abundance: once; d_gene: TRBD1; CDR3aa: CASSPGQGYNSPLHF; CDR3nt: TGCGCCAGCAGCCCGGGACAGGGGTATAATTCACCCCTCCACTTT
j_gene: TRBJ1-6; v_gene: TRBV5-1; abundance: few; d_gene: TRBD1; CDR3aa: CASSLTGGLDSPLHF; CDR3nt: TGCGCCAGCAGCTTGACAGGGGGCCTCGACTCACCCCTCCACTTT
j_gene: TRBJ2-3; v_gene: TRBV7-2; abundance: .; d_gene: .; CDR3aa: CASSVRDFLSTDTQYF; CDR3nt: TGTGCCAGCAGCGTCCGGGACTTTCTCTCGACAGATACGCAGTATTTT
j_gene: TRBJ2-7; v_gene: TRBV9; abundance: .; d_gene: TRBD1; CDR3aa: CASSRQGLSYEQYF; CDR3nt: TGTGCCAGCAGTCGACAGGGCCTCTCCTACGAGCAGTACTTC
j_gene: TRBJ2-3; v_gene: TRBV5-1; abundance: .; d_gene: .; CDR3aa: CASSLAGSITDTQYF; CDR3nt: TGCGCCAGCAGCTTGGCCGGGTCGATCACAGATACGCAGTATTTT
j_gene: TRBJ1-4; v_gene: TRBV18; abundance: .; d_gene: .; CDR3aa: CASSPRQEANEKLFF; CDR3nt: TGTGCCAGCTCACCCCGACAGGAGGCTAATGAAAAACTGTTTTTT
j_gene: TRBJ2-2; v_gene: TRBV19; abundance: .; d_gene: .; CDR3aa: CASSARGLGELFF; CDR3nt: TGTGCCAGTAGTGCCCGGGGACTCGGGGAGCTGTTTTTT
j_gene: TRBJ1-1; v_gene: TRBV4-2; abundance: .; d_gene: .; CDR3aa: CASSQVAGLSEAFF; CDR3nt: TGTGCCAGCAGCCAAGTCGCAGGACTTAGTGAAGCTTTCTTT
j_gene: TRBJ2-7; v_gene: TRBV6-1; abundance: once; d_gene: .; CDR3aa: CASSERAGHEQYF; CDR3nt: TGTGCCAGCAGTGAAAGGGCAGGGCACGAGCAGTACTTC
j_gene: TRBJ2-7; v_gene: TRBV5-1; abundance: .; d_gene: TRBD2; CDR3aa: CASSVSPGTSGRNEQYF; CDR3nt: TGCGCCAGCAGCGTGTCTCCGGGGACTAGCGGGAGGAACGAGCAGTACTTC
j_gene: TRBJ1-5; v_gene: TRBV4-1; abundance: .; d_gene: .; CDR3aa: CASSHAAGLHQPQHF; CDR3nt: TGCGCCAGCAGCCACGCCGCGGGGTTGCATCAGCCCCAGCATTTT